This T cell receptor beta chain emerged from a study of blood T cell repertoires in COVID-19. The data were produced by immunoSEQ multiplex PCR, yet TCRdb's version contains in-frame clones alone and is incomplete. The data hold just under 65,000 clones, with roughly three quarters observed a single time. The TCR was taken from a man in his 60s with COVID-19, enrolled during active disease. The source material was peripheral blood.

CDR3 sequence (DNA): TGTGCCAGCTTCTCCCGCCTCCTCCCAGGGGAGACCCAGTACTTC. As protein: CASFSRLLPGETQYF. The chain recombines TRBV5-6 with TRBJ2-5, with D tentatively TRBD1 (5 bases). CDR1 and CDR2 (germline): SGHDT, YYEEEE. This CDR3 is 15 amino acids long. V lost 7 bases, J lost 5 bases, and 21 bases lay in between.